This T cell receptor beta chain was obtained from a study of identical twins. After template switching added a universal primer site, the resulting cDNA carried unique molecular identifiers. TCRdb ran MiXCR on the 5' RACE reads and lists one entry per CDR3 protein. This sample has 550,000 to 800,000 distinct CDR3 sequences, with just over 7% found just once. These same records also appear under a second study, on yellow fever vaccine responses in identical twins.

The TCR comes from a woman aged 18-29 years in good health. The sample comprised PBMCs.

CDR3 sequence reads: CASSYPSGNNNEQFF. DNA for the CDR3: TGTGCCAGCAGTTACCCTAGCGGGAACAACAATGAGCAGTTCTTC. The chain carries TRBV6-5 and TRBJ2-1; 9 positions match TRBD2. Germline-derived CDR1 and CDR2 are MNHEY and SVGAGI. J lost 5 bases, V lost 2 bases, and 4 bases had no gene match. The CDR3 contains 15 residues.